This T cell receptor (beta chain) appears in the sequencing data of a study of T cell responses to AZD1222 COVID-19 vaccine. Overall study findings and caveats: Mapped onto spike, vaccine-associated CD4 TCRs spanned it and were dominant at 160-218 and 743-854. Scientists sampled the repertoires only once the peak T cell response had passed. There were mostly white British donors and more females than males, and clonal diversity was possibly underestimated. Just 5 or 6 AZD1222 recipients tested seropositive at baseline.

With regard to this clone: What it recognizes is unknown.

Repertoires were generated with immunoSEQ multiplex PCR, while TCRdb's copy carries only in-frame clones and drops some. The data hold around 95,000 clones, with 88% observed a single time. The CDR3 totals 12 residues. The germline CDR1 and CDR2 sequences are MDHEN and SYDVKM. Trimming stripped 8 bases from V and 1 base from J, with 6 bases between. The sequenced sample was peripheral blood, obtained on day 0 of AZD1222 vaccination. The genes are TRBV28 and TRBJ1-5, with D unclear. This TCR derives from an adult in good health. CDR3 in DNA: TGTGCCAGCCTGAGAAGCAATCAGCCCCAGCATTTT. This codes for CASLRSNQPQHF.